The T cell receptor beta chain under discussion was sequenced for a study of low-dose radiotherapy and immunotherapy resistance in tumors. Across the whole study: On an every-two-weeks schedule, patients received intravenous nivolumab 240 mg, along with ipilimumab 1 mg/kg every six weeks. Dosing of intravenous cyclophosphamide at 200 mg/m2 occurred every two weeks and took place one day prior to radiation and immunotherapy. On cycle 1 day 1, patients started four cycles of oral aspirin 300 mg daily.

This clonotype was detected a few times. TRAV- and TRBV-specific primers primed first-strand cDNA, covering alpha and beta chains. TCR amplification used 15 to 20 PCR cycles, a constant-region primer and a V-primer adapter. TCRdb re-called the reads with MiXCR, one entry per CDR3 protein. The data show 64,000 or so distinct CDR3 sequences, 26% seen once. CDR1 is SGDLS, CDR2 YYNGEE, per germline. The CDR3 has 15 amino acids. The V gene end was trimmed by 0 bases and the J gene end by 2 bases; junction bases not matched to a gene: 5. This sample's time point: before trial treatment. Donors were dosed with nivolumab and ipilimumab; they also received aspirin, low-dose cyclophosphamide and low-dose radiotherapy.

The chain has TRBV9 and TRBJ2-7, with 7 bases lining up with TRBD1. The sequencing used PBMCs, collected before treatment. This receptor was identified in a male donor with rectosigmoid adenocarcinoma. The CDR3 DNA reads TGTGCCAGCAGCGTAGGACAGGGTAGTGCCTACGAGCAGTACTTC. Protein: CASSVGQGSAYEQYF.